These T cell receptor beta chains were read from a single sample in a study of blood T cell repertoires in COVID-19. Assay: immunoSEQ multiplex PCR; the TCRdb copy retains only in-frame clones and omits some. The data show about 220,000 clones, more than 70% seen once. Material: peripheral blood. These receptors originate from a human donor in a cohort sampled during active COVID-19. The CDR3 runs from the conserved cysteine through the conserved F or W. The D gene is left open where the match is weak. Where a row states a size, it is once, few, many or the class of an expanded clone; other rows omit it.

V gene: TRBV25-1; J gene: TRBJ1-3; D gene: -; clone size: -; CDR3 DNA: TGTGCCAGCAGTGAAGGACATTCCACCATATATTTT; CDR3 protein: CASSEGHSTIYF
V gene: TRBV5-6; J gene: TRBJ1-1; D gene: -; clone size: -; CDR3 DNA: TGTGCCAGCAGCCTCCCAGGGGCTGAAGCTTTCTTT; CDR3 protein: CASSLPGAEAFF
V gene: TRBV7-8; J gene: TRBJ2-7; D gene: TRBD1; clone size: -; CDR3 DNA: TGTGCCAGCAGCTTTCCGGGACAGGACTCCTACGAGCAGTACTTC; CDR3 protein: CASSFPGQDSYEQYF
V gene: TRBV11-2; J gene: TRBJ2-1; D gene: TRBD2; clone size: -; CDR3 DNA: TGTGCCAGCAGCTGGATAGCGGGGGAGCAGTTCTTC; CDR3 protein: CASSWIAGEQFF
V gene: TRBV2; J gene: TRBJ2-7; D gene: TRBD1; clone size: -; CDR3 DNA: TGTGCCAGCAGGAACGGACAGGGATTCGTCTACGAGCAGTACTTC; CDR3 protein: CASRNGQGFVYEQYF
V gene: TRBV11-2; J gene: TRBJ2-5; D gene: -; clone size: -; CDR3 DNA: TGTGCCAGCAGCTGGGGACAAGGGCTGGCCCAGTACTTC; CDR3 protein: CASSWGQGLAQYF
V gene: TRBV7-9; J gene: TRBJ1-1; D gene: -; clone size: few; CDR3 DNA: TGTGCCAGCAACCGGGACATGAACACTGAAGCTTTCTTT; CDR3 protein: CASNRDMNTEAFF
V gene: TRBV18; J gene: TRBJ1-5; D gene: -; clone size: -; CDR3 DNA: TGTGCCAGCTCACCAGACAGAAATCAGCCCCAGCATTTT; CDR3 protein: CASSPDRNQPQHF
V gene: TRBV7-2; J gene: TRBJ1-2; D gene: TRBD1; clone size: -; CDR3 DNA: TGTGCCAGCAGCTTAGGACAGGGGGTCGAGAATGGCTACACCTTC; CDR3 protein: CASSLGQGVENGYTF
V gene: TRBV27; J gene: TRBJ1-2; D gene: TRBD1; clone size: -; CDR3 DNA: TGTGCCAGCAGTTTAGGACAGGGGGCGCGTAACTATGGCTACACCTTC; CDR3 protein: CASSLGQGARNYGYTF
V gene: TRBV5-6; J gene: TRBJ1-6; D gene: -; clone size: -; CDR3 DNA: TGTGCCAGCGCTGAGGGGGGGAGCAATTCACCCCTCCACTTT; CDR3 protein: CASAEGGSNSPLHF
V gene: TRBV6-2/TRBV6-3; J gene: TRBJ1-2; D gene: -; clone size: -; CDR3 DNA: TGTGCCAGCAGTCAGGGGACCCGCCCGGGGAGCTATGGCTACACCTTC; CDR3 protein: CASSQGTRPGSYGYTF
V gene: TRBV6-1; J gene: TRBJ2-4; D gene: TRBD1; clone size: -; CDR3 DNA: TGTGCCAGCAGTGAGAGGGGGACAGCAACCAACATTCAGTACTTC; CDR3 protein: CASSERGTATNIQYF
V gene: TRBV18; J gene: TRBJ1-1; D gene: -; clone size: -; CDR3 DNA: TGTGCCAGCTCACCTGCACAGGAAGCTTTCTTT; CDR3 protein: CASSPAQEAFF
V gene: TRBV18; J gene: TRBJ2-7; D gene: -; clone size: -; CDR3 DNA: TGTGCCAGCTCACCACCGGGCAGGATCGGATCCAACGAGCAGTACTTC; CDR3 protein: CASSPPGRIGSNEQYF
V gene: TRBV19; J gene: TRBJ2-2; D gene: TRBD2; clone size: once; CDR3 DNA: TGTGCCAGTAGACTAGCGGGGGGGTACACCGGGGAGCTGTTTTTT; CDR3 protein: CASRLAGGYTGELFF
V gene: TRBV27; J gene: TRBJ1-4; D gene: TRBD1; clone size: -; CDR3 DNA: TGTGCCAGCAGTCCCTGGACAGGGGGAGTTGAAAAACTGTTTTTT; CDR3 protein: CASSPWTGGVEKLFF
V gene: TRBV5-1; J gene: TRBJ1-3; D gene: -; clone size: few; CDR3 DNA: TGCGCCAGCAGCTCCGGACAGCCCGGGTCTGGAAACACCATATATTTT; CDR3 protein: CASSSGQPGSGNTIYF
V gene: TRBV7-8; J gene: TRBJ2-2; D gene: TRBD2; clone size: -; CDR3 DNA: TGTGCCAGCAGCAGCGGGAGGGGGAACACCGGGGAGCTGTTTTTT; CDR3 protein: CASSSGRGNTGELFF
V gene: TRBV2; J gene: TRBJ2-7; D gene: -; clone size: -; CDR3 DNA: TGTGCCAGCAGTGAAGCGTGGGCTTCGCGGGACGAGCAGTACTTC; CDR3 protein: CASSEAWASRDEQYF
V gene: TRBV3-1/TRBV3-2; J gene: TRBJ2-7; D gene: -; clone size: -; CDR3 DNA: TGTGCCAGCAGCCAAGCATTGAGACACCGATACGAGCAGTACTTC; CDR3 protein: CASSQALRHRYEQYF
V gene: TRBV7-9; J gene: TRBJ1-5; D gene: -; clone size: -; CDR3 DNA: TGTGCCAGCAGCCGCGGGACTCTTAATCAGCCCCAGCATTTT; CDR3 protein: CASSRGTLNQPQHF
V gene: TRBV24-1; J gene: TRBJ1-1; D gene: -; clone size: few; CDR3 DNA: TGTGCCACCAGTGCGGGGGGTTGGAACACTGAAGCTTTCTTT; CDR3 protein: CATSAGGWNTEAFF
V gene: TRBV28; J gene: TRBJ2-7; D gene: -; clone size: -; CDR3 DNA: TGTGCCAGCAGTTTCGTGGGAGGTCCTTCCTACGAGCAGTACTTC; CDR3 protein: CASSFVGGPSYEQYF
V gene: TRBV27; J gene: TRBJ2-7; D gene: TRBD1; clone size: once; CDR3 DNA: TGTGCCAGCAGTTTATGGGGGGACAGGGTATACGAGCAGTACTTC; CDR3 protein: CASSLWGDRVYEQYF
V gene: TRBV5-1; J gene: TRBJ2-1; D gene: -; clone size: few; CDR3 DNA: TGCGCCAGCAGCCGGGATATAGGAAATGAGCAGTTCTTC; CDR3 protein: CASSRDIGNEQFF
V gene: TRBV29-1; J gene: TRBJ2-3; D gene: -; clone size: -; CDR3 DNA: TGCAGCGTTGGCGGGGTTTTGACAGATACGCAGTATTTT; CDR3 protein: CSVGGVLTDTQYF
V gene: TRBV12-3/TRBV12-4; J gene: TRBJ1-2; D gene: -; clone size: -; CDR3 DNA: TGTGCCAGCAGGAGGGTCTATGGCTACACCTTC; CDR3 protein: CASRRVYGYTF
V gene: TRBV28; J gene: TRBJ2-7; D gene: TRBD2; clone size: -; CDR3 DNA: TGTGCCAGCACTTGGCGGGGGAAGAAATCCTACGAGCAGTACTTC; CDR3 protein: CASTWRGKKSYEQYF
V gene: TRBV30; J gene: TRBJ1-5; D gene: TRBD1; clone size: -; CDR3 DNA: TGTGCCTGGAGTGAGACAGGGCCGAATCAGCCCCAGCATTTT; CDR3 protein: CAWSETGPNQPQHF
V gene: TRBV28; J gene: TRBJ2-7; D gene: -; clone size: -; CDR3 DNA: TGTGCCAGCAGACCGGGACACTCCTACGAGCAGTACTTC; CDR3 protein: CASRPGHSYEQYF
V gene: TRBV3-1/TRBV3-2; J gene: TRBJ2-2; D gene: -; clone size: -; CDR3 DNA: TGTGCCAGCAGCCAAGTTGGGCTCTTAGGGGAGCTGTTTTTT; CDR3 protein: CASSQVGLLGELFF
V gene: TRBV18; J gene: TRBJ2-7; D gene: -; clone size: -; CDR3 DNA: TGTGCCAGCTCACCGGGGCAGGCATCCCCCTACGAGCAGTACTTC; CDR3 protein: CASSPGQASPYEQYF
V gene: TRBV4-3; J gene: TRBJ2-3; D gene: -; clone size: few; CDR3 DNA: TGCGCCAGCAGCCAACCGGGGGTGGGTACGCAGTATTTT; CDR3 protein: CASSQPGVGTQYF
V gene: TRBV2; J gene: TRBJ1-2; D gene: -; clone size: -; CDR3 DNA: TGTGCCAGCAGGCAGGGCGGGACGCGGGGCTACACCTTC; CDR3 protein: CASRQGGTRGYTF
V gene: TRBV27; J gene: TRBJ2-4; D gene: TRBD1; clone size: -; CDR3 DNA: TGTGCCAGCAGTCTCTACAGGGGACGAGGCATTCAGTACTTC; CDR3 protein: CASSLYRGRGIQYF